One and the same sample provided the 7 T cell receptor beta chains below, sequenced in a study of blood T cell repertoires in COVID-19. Clones were sequenced by immunoSEQ multiplex PCR, and TCRdb holds only the in-frame ones, with some missing. This table holds over 65,000 clones, around 78% found once. What was sequenced was peripheral blood. These receptors were obtained from a man aged 55 to 69 with COVID-19, enrolled during active disease.

The V call is TRBV5-6, the J call TRBJ2-2; D remains unclear. Germline CDR1 reads SGHDT; CDR2 reads YYEEEE. There are 15 residues in the CDR3. Trimming took off 4 bases at V and 7 bases at J, with 17 bases between the two ends. The CDR3 loop reads CASSRVHPGGGELFF. The CDR3 DNA sequence: TGTGCCAGCAGCCGCGTCCATCCCGGTGGCGGGGAGCTGTTTTTT.

The rearrangement uses TRBV5-1 and TRBJ2-7; the D gene is possibly TRBD2 (5 bases). Germline CDR1 reads SGHRS; CDR2 reads YFSETQ. This CDR3 is 12 amino acids long. Trimming took off 1 base at V and 6 bases at J, with 8 bases between the two ends. This CDR3 reads CASSLFGGEQYF. The CDR3 region has the DNA TGCGCCAGCAGCTTGTTCGGAGGCGAGCAGTACTTC.

The chain carries TRBV15 and TRBJ1-2; 8 bases line up with TRBD1. The germline CDR1 and CDR2 sequences are LNHNV and YYDKDF (reference sequence). V lost 1 base, J lost 5 bases, and 3 bases stayed unmatched. The CDR3 has 14 residues. The CDR3 nucleotides read TGTGCCACCAGCAGAGGGGGACAGGAATATGGCTACACCTTC. Its protein product is CATSRGGQEYGYTF.

The chain employs TRBV5-6 and TRBJ2-5, with D uncertain. V lost 3 bases and J lost 0, with 12 bases in between. The CDR3 has 15 amino acids. The germline V gene encodes CDR1 SGHDT and CDR2 YYEEEE. The CDR3 reads CASSSPRRNQETQYF. CDR3 bases: TGTGCCAGCAGCTCACCTAGACGGAACCAAGAGACCCAGTACTTC.

This clone has more than one count but fewer than ten. The chain employs TRBV5-1 and TRBJ2-3; 13 bases agree with TRBD2. V was pared by 4 bases and J by 6 bases, with 2 bases of the junction left unmatched. Germline V gene sequence: CDR1 SGHRS, CDR2 YFSETQ. This CDR3 region has 14 residues. The DNA for the CDR3 is TGCGCCAGCAGCACGACTAGCGGGGGGGATACGCAGTATTTT. It codes for CASSTTSGGDTQYF.

This clone was seen more than once but under ten times. The chain couples TRBV6-2 or TRBV6-3 to TRBJ2-1; possibly TRBD2 for D (6 bases). Deletions cut 4 bases from V and 4 bases from J, with 11 bases between. This CDR3 comprises 14 residues. Germline loops: CDR1 MNHEY, CDR2 SVGEGT. CDR3 loop: CASSFAGPYNEQFF. CDR3 bases: TGTGCCAGCAGTTTCGCGGGGCCTTACAATGAGCAGTTCTTC.

This chain joins TRBV9 and TRBJ2-1; 7 bases map to TRBD2. The CDR3 has 17 amino acids. Germline assignment: CDR1 SGDLS and CDR2 YYNGEE. V was pared by 0 bases and J by 3 bases, with 9 bases of the junction left unmatched. The CDR3 sequence is CASSVEPQRGVYNEQFF. CDR3 DNA: TGTGCCAGCAGCGTAGAGCCCCAGCGGGGAGTCTACAATGAGCAGTTCTTC.